The 14 T cell receptor beta chains in this list originate from one sample, sequenced in a study of spatial heterogeneity in lung cancer. Time point in this sample: sample taken at primary tumor resection. Researchers sequenced whole RNA taken from tumor, nontumor lung or frozen PBMC without sorting. TCRdb reprocessed the 5' RACE reads with MiXCR, giving one entry per CDR3 protein. The repertoire has under 11,000 distinct CDR3 sequences, approximately 3.5% of them found once; the top ten carry roughly 52%. Material: PBMCs, obtained at surgery. These receptors were collected from a female donor with early-stage non-small cell lung cancer.

This clonotype was seen ten or more times. A library made for alpha chains picked up this beta chain off target, so its size means little. The chain employs TRBV25-1 and TRBJ2-5; 8 bases are shared with TRBD2. Germline V CDR1 and CDR2: MGHDK, SYGVNS. The CDR3 loop spans 15 amino acids. Trimming removed 7 bases from V and 5 bases from J; junction bases left unmatched: 12. The CDR3 DNA is TGTGCCAGCAACAACTTCGGGGGGGCCCAGGAGACCCAGTACTTC. Translating gives CASNNFGGAQETQYF.

This clonotype has ten or more counts. This beta chain came through as a stray read in a library set up for alpha chains, and its size says little. The chain links TRBV19 to TRBJ1-5, with 7 positions matching TRBD1. Germline assignment: CDR1 LNHDA and CDR2 SQIVND (reference sequence). With 3 bases clipped from V and 2 bases from J, the junction kept 4 bases outside the gene matches. The CDR3 consists of 15 residues. CDR3 nucleotide sequence: TGTGCCAGTAGTATCCTCGACAGGGGCAATCAGCCCCAGCATTTT. Translating it yields CASSILDRGNQPQHF. The whole variable domain, filled in from reference TRBV19 and TRBJ1-5, reads DGGITQSPKYLFRKEGQNVTLSCEQNLNHDAMYWYRQDPGQGLRLIYYSQIVNDFQKGDIAEGYSVSREKKESFPLTVTSAQKNPTAFYLCASSILDRGNQPQHFGDGTRLSIL.

On this clonotype itself: A much larger clone sits a single nucleotide away, making a read error possible. Because the CDR3 is missing its conserved closing phenylalanine or tryptophan, this is likely a read error. For a library built for alpha chains, this beta chain is a stray read; little rests on its size. The chain has TRBV7-9 and TRBJ2-4; the D call may be TRBD1 or TRBD2 (5 bases each). The germline CDR1 and CDR2 sequences are SEHNR and FQNEAQ (reference sequence). The CDR3 totals 14 residues. V was shortened by 5 bases and J by 9 bases, with 17 bases between the two germline ends. CDR3: CASSPGSGPGIQYI. The DNA for the CDR3 is TGTGCCAGCAGCCCAGGCTCGGGACCGGGCATTCAGTACATC.

By sample share, this clonotype is medium-sized. This beta chain is a stray read from a library made for alpha chains; its abundance is not meaningful. V gene TRBV7-9 combines with J gene TRBJ2-4; D gene uncertain. Trimming took 5 bases from V and 8 from J, leaving 10 bases between them. Per the germline V gene, CDR1 is SEHNR and CDR2 is FQNEAQ (reference sequence). This CDR3 is 12 amino acids long. The CDR3 sequence is CASSPVAHIQYF. CDR3 nucleotides: TGTGCCAGCAGCCCAGTGGCACACATTCAGTACTTC.

Ten or more counts support this clonotype. This beta chain is an off-target read within a library intended for alpha chains, so its frequency means little. The chain carries TRBV29-1 and TRBJ2-2; 8 nucleotides line up with TRBD2. CDR1 is SQVTM, CDR2 ANQGSEA, per germline. V was pared by 2 bases and J by 2 bases, with 1 base of the junction left unmatched. This CDR3 region has 14 residues. CDR3 DNA sequence: TGCAGCGTTGAACGGGGGGGAAACACCGGGGAGCTGTTTTTT. It codes for CSVERGGNTGELFF.

This clonotype was counted many times. This beta chain came through as a stray read in a library set up for alpha chains, and its size says little. The chain carries TRBV9 and TRBJ2-1, with 12 bases fitting TRBD2. Germline V gene data show CDR1 as SGDLS and CDR2 as YYNGEE. The CDR3 sequence is 17 residues long. V dropped 4 bases and J dropped 6; count of bases not matched to a gene: 11. CDR3 DNA: TGTGCCAGCAGCCCCTACCCGACTAGCGGGAGATCCAATGAGCAGTTCTTC. It yields the protein CASSPYPTSGRSNEQFF.

This clonotype was recorded at least ten times. The library was prepared for alpha chains; this beta chain is a stray read, so its frequency means little. The genes are TRBV7-2 and TRBJ1-1, with 10 bases identical to TRBD1. Germline CDR1 SGHTA, CDR2 FQGNSA. Germline trimming cut 2 bases from V and 10 bases from J; bases unmatched to any gene: 10. This CDR3 is 15 amino acids long. CDR3 sequence (DNA): TGTGCCAGCAGCTTATCTCCGGACAGGGGGAGAGGAGCTTTCTTT. Translation: CASSLSPDRGRGAFF.

In this sample, this clonotype is medium-sized (0.01 to 0.1%). This beta chain was picked up by a library intended for alpha chains and is off target, so its count carries little meaning. V gene TRBV7-2 combines with J gene TRBJ2-1; 9 bases line up with TRBD1. CDR1 and CDR2 from the germline V gene are SGHTA and FQGNSA. The CDR3 extends over 15 amino acids. Trimming at V came to 4 bases and at J to 1 base, leaving 2 bases not matched to a gene. CDR3 in amino acids: CASSSDRGSYNEQFF. CDR3 sequence (DNA): TGTGCCAGCAGCTCGGACAGGGGTTCCTACAATGAGCAGTTCTTC.

This clonotype was counted at least ten times. This beta chain is an off-target read within a library intended for alpha chains, so its frequency means little. The gene calls are TRBV6-2 or TRBV6-3 and TRBJ2-3; D gene ambiguous. Trimming took 0 bases from V and 8 from J, leaving 6 bases between them. Germline assignment: CDR1 MNHEY and CDR2 SVGEGT. This CDR3 comprises 12 residues. The CDR3 DNA sequence: TGTGCCAGCAGTTACTCCGTAGGTACGCAGTATTTT. It encodes CASSYSVGTQYF.

Turning to this clonotype: The library was prepared for alpha chains; this beta chain is a stray read, so its frequency means little. The chain is built from TRBV5-1 and TRBJ1-6; a possible D gene is TRBD1 (6 bases). Trimming took 2 bases from V and 8 from J, leaving 11 bases between them. In germline, CDR1 is SGHRS, CDR2 YFSETQ. This CDR3 region has 14 residues. CDR3 sequence reads: CASSFYRVDSPLHF. In DNA, the CDR3 is TGCGCCAGCAGCTTCTACAGGGTGGATTCACCCCTCCACTTT.

This clonotype was seen repeatedly, ten times or more. As an off-target read in a library built for alpha chains, this beta chain has a frequency of little significance. The rearrangement joins TRBV20-1 to TRBJ2-7; D is possibly TRBD1 (6 bases). V lost 1 base to trimming and J lost 0 bases, with 10 bases between them. This CDR3 has 14 residues. Germline CDR1 and CDR2: DFQATT and SNEGSKA (reference sequence). CDR3 nucleotide sequence: TGCAGTGCTAGAGGCGTCAGGGGCTCCTACGAGCAGTACTTC. Its protein is CSARGVRGSYEQYF.

This clonotype was seen many times. This beta chain slipped into a library made for alpha chains as a stray read, so its size is not meaningful. The J gene is TRBJ2-2, the V gene TRBV12-3 or TRBV12-4, with D perhaps TRBD2 (5 bases). V lost 5 bases and J 3 bases, leaving 10 bases between the germline ends. The CDR3 is 14 residues long. The CDR3 coding sequence is TGTGCCAGCAGTCTACTGGGAGACACCGGGGAGCTGTTTTTT. This codes for CASSLLGDTGELFF.

The table lists this clonotype with many counts. Little can be read into the size of this beta chain, an off-target read in a library designed for alpha chains. CDR3 sequence (DNA): TGTGCCATCAGCGAGAGGACTAGCGGGAGTTCGGATACGCAGTATTTT. This translates into CAISERTSGSSDTQYF. This chain uses TRBV10-3 with TRBJ2-3, with TRBD2 matching over 13 bases. CDR3 length: 16 amino acids. CDR1 and CDR2 from the germline V gene are ENHRY and SYGVKD. The trim removed 6 bases at V and 6 bases at J, leaving 9 bases unmatched.

To note about this clonotype: This beta chain represents an off-target read in a library built for alpha chains; its size is of limited meaning. V usage is TRBV5-1 and J usage is TRBJ2-3; D might be TRBD2 (6 bases). The CDR3 consists of 17 residues. Germline CDR1 SGHRS, CDR2 YFSETQ. With 1 base removed from V and 0 bases from J, the gap between germline ends came to 15 bases. The CDR3 DNA follows: TGCGCCAGCAGCTTGAGCACCCTTGGGGGGAGCACAGATACGCAGTATTTT. Translated: CASSLSTLGGSTDTQYF.